This T cell receptor beta chain was retrieved from a study of cytomegalovirus exposure and HLA in healthy donors. PCR amplification relied on 60 Vbeta primers (plus 13 Jbeta primers). Here immunoSEQ multiplex PCR was the method, and the copy in TCRdb shows in-frame clones only, minus some. The table records about 94,000 clones, roughly 79% of them present only once. V was pared by 3 bases and J by 1 base, with 9 bases between. The CDR3 consists of 14 residues. CDR1 is SEHNR, CDR2 FQNEAQ, per germline (reference sequence). This rearrangement joins TRBV7-9 to TRBJ1-1; D is possibly TRBD1 (5 bases). The sequence derives from a woman in her thirties or forties in good health and CMV-seronegative. Material for sequencing was PBMCs. CDR3 coding DNA: TGTGCCAGCAGCTTCCGGGGGGAGAACACTGAAGCTTTCTTT. Its translation is CASSFRGENTEAFF.